Listed here are 21 T cell receptor beta chains from one sample, sequenced in a study of cytomegalovirus exposure and HLA in healthy donors (dated by TCRdb to about 2017). Libraries were made using the immunoSEQ multiplex PCR assay. Sourced from immuneACCESS, this table was stored by TCRdb with only in-frame sequences that have V and J called. A share of the clones is absent; for the studies checked, an unresolved V gene accounts for under half, and the remainder has no known explanation. The sample table contains 95,000 to 150,000 clones; only one count was recorded for roughly 95% of them. 1.5% to 2% of the sample goes to the ten largest clones. The sample comprised PBMCs. The receptors here all came from a man between 18 and 29 years old in good health and CMV-seronegative.

This chain uses TRBV7-2 with TRBJ2-6; D is perhaps TRBD2 (6 bases). Germline V gene lookup returns CDR1 SGHTA and CDR2 FQGNSA. The V gene lost 5 bases and the J gene lost 2 bases, with 16 bases spanning the gap. The CDR3 contains 17 residues. CDR3 DNA: TGTGCCAGCAGCCCGGGTAGATCGGGGGCTGGGGCCAACGTCCTGACTTTC. This translates into CASSPGRSGAGANVLTF.

V is TRBV6-5 and J is TRBJ1-1, with unresolved D. The germline CDR1 and CDR2 sequences are MNHEY and SVGAGI. This CDR3 spans 12 amino acids. V shed 4 bases and J shed 4 bases, with 7 bases lying between them. Written as DNA, the CDR3 is TGTGCCAGCAGTTCACGGAGCACTGAAGCTTTCTTT. Protein sequence: CASSSRSTEAFF.

This clone was counted a few times. The chain links TRBV7-2 to TRBJ2-5, with 9 bases aligning to TRBD2. After removal of 1 base from V and 2 bases from J, the junction contained 5 bases not matched to a gene. The germline V gene has CDR1 SGHTA and CDR2 FQGNSA. The CDR3 length is 16 residues. CDR3 sequence: CASSLGLAAKQETQYF. CDR3 DNA: TGTGCCAGCAGCTTAGGACTAGCGGCAAAACAAGAGACCCAGTACTTC.

The genes are TRBV13 and TRBJ2-7; no definite D call. CDR3 length: 14 amino acids. Trimming shortened V by 3 bases and J by 0 bases, and 9 bases separated the two germline ends. Looked up from germline, CDR1 is PRHDT and CDR2 is FYEKMQ (reference sequence). CDR3 nucleotides: TGTGCCAGCAGCTTGCTACAGAACTCCTACGAGCAGTACTTC. Its protein is CASSLLQNSYEQYF. Variable domain in full (rest from reference TRBV13 and TRBJ2-7): AAGVIQSPRHLIKEKRETATLKCYPIPRHDTVYWYQQGPGQDPQFLISFYEKMQSDKGSIPDRFSAQQFSDYHSELNMSSLELGDSALYFCASSLLQNSYEQYFGPGTRLTVT.

The V and J genes are TRBV4-3 and TRBJ2-1; TRBD2 matches at 11 bases. Germline CDR1 LGHNA, CDR2 YSLEER. V lost 0 bases to trimming and J lost 2 bases; unmatched junction nucleotides: 6. This CDR3 has 18 amino acids. CDR3 region: CASSQDPTSGATYNEQFF. As DNA, the CDR3 is TGCGCCAGCAGCCAAGATCCGACTAGCGGGGCGACCTACAATGAGCAGTTCTTC.

This clone was seen only once. This chain links TRBV9 with TRBJ2-3; the match to TRBD1 covers 8 bases. The CDR3 length is 15 residues. Germline trimming cut 4 bases from V and 5 bases from J; bases unmatched to any gene: 9. Per germline, CDR1 SGDLS and CDR2 YYNGEE. The CDR3 is CASSSWTGWGDTQYF. The CDR3 DNA follows: TGTGCCAGCAGCTCATGGACAGGGTGGGGAGATACGCAGTATTTT.

V gene TRBV19 combines with J gene TRBJ1-1; D gene uncertain. The V gene's germline CDR1 is LNHDA and CDR2 SQIVND (reference sequence). The V gene lost 5 bases and the J gene lost 0 bases, with 10 bases spanning the gap. The CDR3 has 14 residues. This CDR3 is CASSPGLLNTEAFF. DNA of the CDR3: TGTGCCAGTAGTCCCGGACTCCTGAACACTGAAGCTTTCTTT.

The rearrangement joins TRBV13 to TRBJ1-5, with D possibly matching TRBD1 (6 bases). V lost 2 bases to trimming and J lost 4 bases, with 12 bases between them. Germline V lookup: CDR1 PRHDT, CDR2 FYEKMQ (reference sequence). The CDR3 spans 15 residues. CDR3 residues: CASSLRRGLNQPQHF. The CDR3 nucleotides read TGTGCCAGCAGCTTACGCAGGGGTCTAAATCAGCCCCAGCATTTT.

The chain is built from TRBV29-1 and TRBJ2-1; possible D gene TRBD2, 5 bases. Germline values: CDR1 SQVTM, CDR2 ANQGSEA. The CDR3 runs to 14 residues. Trimming took off 4 bases at V and 6 bases at J, with 16 bases between the two ends. The CDR3, as DNA: TGCAGCGTTGTCGAACCCGTCGCGGGCAATGAGCAGTTCTTC. It encodes CSVVEPVAGNEQFF.

This chain connects TRBV5-1 to TRBJ2-1, with D tentatively TRBD2 (5 bases). Per germline, CDR1 SGHRS and CDR2 YFSETQ. The CDR3 totals 14 residues. Trimming removed 1 base from V and 5 bases from J, with 10 bases in between. CDR3 DNA sequence: TGCGCCAGCAGCTTGCCTAGCTACGACAATGAGCAGTTCTTC. It encodes CASSLPSYDNEQFF.

The genes are TRBV14 and TRBJ1-1, with 9 bases fitting TRBD1. The ends lost 0 bases at V and 12 bases at J; junction bases unmatched: 5. Germline-derived CDR1 and CDR2 are SGHDN and FVKESK. This CDR3 contains 13 residues. The chain's CDR3 is CASSQDWDRVSFF. In nucleotides, the CDR3 is TGTGCCAGCAGCCAAGATTGGGACAGGGTGTCTTTCTTT. Together with reference TRBV14 and TRBJ1-1, the CDR3 gives the full variable domain: EAGVTQFPSHSVIEKGQTVTLRCDPISGHDNLYWYRRVMGKEIKFLLHFVKESKQDESGMPNNRFLAERTGGTYSTLKVQPAELEDSGVYFCASSQDWDRVSFFGQGTRLTVV.

The chain employs TRBV25-1 and TRBJ2-3; 8 bases align to TRBD1. Germline V gene sequence: CDR1 MGHDK, CDR2 SYGVNS. This CDR3 contains 15 residues. J gave up 2 bases and V 1 base, and 2 bases lay outside the gene matches. The CDR3 region has the DNA TGTGCCAGCAGTGAATCGGACAGGGACACAGATACGCAGTATTTT. Residues: CASSESDRDTDTQYF.

The chain joins TRBV5-4 to TRBJ2-7; 9 bases are shared with TRBD2. The CDR3 extends over 15 amino acids. The junction had 8 bases not matched to a gene; V was cut back by 3 bases and J by 4 bases. Per the germline V gene, CDR1 is SGHNT and CDR2 is YYREEE (reference sequence). CDR3 amino acids: CASSSGTSFGYEQYF. The CDR3 DNA reads TGTGCCAGCAGCTCCGGGACTAGCTTCGGGTACGAGCAGTACTTC.

The genes are TRBV7-9 and TRBJ1-1; TRBD1 is a possible D gene (5 bases). Deletions cut 0 bases from V and 1 base from J, with 9 bases between. The CDR3 sequence is 15 residues long. Germline CDR1 and CDR2: SEHNR and FQNEAQ (reference sequence). The CDR3 DNA sequence: TGTGCCAGCAGCTTAGCAGGGGCGCGGAACACTGAAGCTTTCTTT. Encoded protein: CASSLAGARNTEAFF.

The chain has TRBV5-1 and TRBJ2-5, with 11 bases matching TRBD2. This CDR3 comprises 14 residues. V lost 5 bases to trimming and J lost 5 bases; unmatched junction nucleotides: 5. The germline V gene encodes CDR1 SGHRS and CDR2 YFSETQ. For the CDR3, the DNA is TGCGCCAGCAGTAAGGCTAGCGGGGGGGAGACCCAGTACTTC. Translated: CASSKASGGETQYF.

The chain joins TRBV19 to TRBJ1-1, with D possibly TRBD1 on 6 matching bases. The CDR3 length is 14 residues. Trimming removed 3 bases from V and 4 bases from J, with 12 bases in between. In germline, CDR1 is LNHDA, CDR2 SQIVND (reference sequence). The chain's CDR3 is CASSIRQAPTEAFF. The CDR3 coding sequence is TGTGCCAGTAGTATTCGACAGGCCCCCACTGAAGCTTTCTTT. The variable domain in full, completed from reference TRBV19 and TRBJ1-1, reads DGGITQSPKYLFRKEGQNVTLSCEQNLNHDAMYWYRQDPGQGLRLIYYSQIVNDFQKGDIAEGYSVSREKKESFPLTVTSAQKNPTAFYLCASSIRQAPTEAFFGQGTRLTVV.

The chain is built from TRBV11-1 and TRBJ2-7, with 7 bases lining up with TRBD1. The germline CDR1 and CDR2 sequences are SGHAT and FQDESV (reference sequence). V was clipped by 5 bases and J by 2 bases; unmatched bases: 6. The CDR3 length is 14 residues. This CDR3 is CASSVSGTAYEQYF. In DNA form, the CDR3 reads TGTGCCAGCAGCGTCTCCGGGACAGCCTACGAGCAGTACTTC.

The chain couples TRBV14 to TRBJ2-1, with 7 nucleotides matching TRBD2. Germline values: CDR1 SGHDN, CDR2 FVKESK. Trimming at V came to 4 bases and at J to 2 bases, leaving 2 bases not matched to a gene. This CDR3 is built from 14 residues. The CDR3 nucleotides are TGTGCCAGCAGCCTAGCGGGCGCCTACAATGAGCAGTTCTTC. Amino acid sequence: CASSLAGAYNEQFF.

J is TRBJ2-5 and V is TRBV5-6; 7 bases align to TRBD1. The trim removed 2 bases at V and 2 bases at J, leaving 3 bases unmatched. Germline assignment: CDR1 SGHDT and CDR2 YYEEEE. The CDR3 consists of 14 residues. CDR3 in amino acids: CASSLGGWQETQYF. The DNA of the CDR3 is TGTGCCAGCAGCTTAGGGGGCTGGCAAGAGACCCAGTACTTC.

The genes are TRBV5-8 and TRBJ2-6, with TRBD1 matching 8 bases. The germline CDR1 and CDR2 sequences are SGHTS and YDEGEE. With V trimmed by 3 bases and J by 4 bases, 18 bases remained unmatched. The CDR3 is 20 amino acids. The CDR3 loop reads CASSSPLRQGTSWGANVLTF. The CDR3 region has the DNA TGTGCCAGCAGCTCACCACTTCGACAGGGGACTTCATGGGGGGCCAACGTCCTGACTTTC.

The chain employs TRBV7-9 and TRBJ1-1; D remains ambiguous. V was shortened by 5 bases and J by 1 base, with 5 bases between the two germline ends. Germline V gene data show CDR1 as SEHNR and CDR2 as FQNEAQ (reference sequence). The CDR3 is made up of 12 amino acids. This CDR3 reads CASSHQNTEAFF. The CDR3 nucleotides are TGTGCCAGCAGCCATCAGAACACTGAAGCTTTCTTT.